In its sample, the clone carrying this TCR beta chain was seen many times. Its antigen remains unknown. As it was prepared, the TCRbeta library received unique molecular identifiers. TCRdb used MiXCR to reprocess the PCR reads, holding one entry per CDR3 protein. The data show about 300,000 distinct CDR3 sequences, around 7.1% seen once. This record belongs to a study of T-cell reconstitution after alpha-beta-depleted transplantation in children. Study-wide results and limits: Reported findings indicate that, about two months after transplant, alpha-beta T cells came from several hundred expanded clones, which were derived from non-depleted graft cells. High day-60 TCRbeta diversity in some patients came from surviving recipient T cells and thymic progenitors. It was newly produced T cells that mostly accounted for T-cell counts and diversity one year after transplant.

The length of the CDR3 is 12 residues. CDR1 and CDR2 (germline): SGDLS, YYNGEE. V lost 4 bases, J lost 7 bases, and 4 bases stayed unmatched. The sample in question was peripheral blood, obtained 360 days after TCRalphabeta/CD19-depleted stem cell transplant. The TCR comes from a female patient aged 2 to 10 who had a stem cell transplant for Fanconi anemia, so the T cells may come from the graft donor. The rearrangement joins TRBV9 to TRBJ1-2; TRBD1 matches at 7 bases. The CDR3 bases are TGTGCCAGCAGCCCGGACAGGTTTGGCTACACCTTC. Its translation is CASSPDRFGYTF.